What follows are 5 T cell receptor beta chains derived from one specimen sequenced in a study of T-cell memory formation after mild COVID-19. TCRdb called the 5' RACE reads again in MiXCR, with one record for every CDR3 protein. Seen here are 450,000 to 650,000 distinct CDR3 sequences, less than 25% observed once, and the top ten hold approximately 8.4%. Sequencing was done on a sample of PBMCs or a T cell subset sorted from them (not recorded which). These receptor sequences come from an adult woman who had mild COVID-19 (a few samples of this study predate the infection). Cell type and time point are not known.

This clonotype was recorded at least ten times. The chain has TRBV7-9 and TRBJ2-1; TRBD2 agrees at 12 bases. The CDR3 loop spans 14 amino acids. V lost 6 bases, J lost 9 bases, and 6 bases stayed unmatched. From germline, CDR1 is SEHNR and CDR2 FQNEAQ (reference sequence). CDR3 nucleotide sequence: TGTGCCAGCAGTTGGACTAGCGGGATTGGTGAGCAGTTCTTC. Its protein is CASSWTSGIGEQFF.

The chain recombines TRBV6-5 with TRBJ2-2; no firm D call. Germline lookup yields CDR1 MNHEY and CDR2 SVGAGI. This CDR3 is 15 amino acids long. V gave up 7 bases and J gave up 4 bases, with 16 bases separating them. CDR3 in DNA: TGTGCCAGCACCGTATGGGTGGGTGGCACCGGGGAGCTGTTTTTT. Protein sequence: CASTVWVGGTGELFF.

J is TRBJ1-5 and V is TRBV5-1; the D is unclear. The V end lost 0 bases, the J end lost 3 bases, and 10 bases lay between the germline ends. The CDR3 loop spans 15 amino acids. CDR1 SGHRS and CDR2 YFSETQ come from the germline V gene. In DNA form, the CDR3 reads TGCGCCAGCAGCTTGGTCGGGGATGTCAATCAGCCCCAGCATTTT. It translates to CASSLVGDVNQPQHF.

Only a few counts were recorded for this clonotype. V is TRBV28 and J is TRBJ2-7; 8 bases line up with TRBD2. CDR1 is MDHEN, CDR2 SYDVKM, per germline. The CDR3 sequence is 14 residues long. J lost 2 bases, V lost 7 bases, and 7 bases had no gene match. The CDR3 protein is CASTGGAFPYEQYF. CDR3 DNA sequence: TGTGCCAGCACCGGGGGGGCTTTTCCCTACGAGCAGTACTTC.

In DNA, the CDR3 is TGTGCCAGCAGTGAAGGACAGGAGAATCAGCCCCAGCATTTT. The encoded protein is CASSEGQENQPQHF. The V call is TRBV6-1, the J call TRBJ1-5, with TRBD1 as a possible D gene (6 bases). The CDR3 runs 14 residues. V was trimmed by 1 base and J by 4 bases, leaving 8 bases between them. Germline V gives CDR1 MNHNS, CDR2 SASEGT.